This TCR beta chain is from a study of blood T cell repertoires in COVID-19. Background on the study: The United States, Italy and Spain provided the acute and convalescent COVID-19 samples. PBMCs, B-cell-depleted T cells, or T cells were the source of the cDNA or gDNA that made up the material.

Original methodology: For nucleated cells, counts were estimated from reference gene primer amplification. Here immunoSEQ multiplex PCR was the method, and the copy in TCRdb shows in-frame clones only, minus some. V and J calls and clone size are as listed in that table; D and trimming were resolved from the DNA. The sample contains around 180,000 clones, 75% to 90% of which appear only once. The CDR3 contains 15 residues. V was pared by 10 bases and J by 1 base, with 8 bases of the junction left unmatched. Germline CDR1 reads SNHLY; CDR2 reads FYNNEI. Sample: peripheral blood. The chain joins TRBV2 to TRBJ1-4; 8 positions match TRBD1. The TCR comes from a human donor with active or convalescent COVID-19. The donor label of this sample is uncertain. CDR3 loop: CATSGGARTNEKLFF. Written as DNA, the CDR3 is TGTGCCACCTCAGGGGGCGCAAGAACTAATGAAAAACTGTTTTTT.